What follows is one T cell receptor beta chain and its context. Its specificity is unknown. Only in-frame clones appear in the TCRdb table, and some are missing; sequencing was by immunoSEQ multiplex PCR. The table lists 50,000 to 75,000 clones, 90% to 98% of them singletons, with roughly 0.1% in the top ten. Germline CDR1 and CDR2: SGHAT and FQNNGV. The CDR3 extends over 15 amino acids. Unmatched junction bases numbered 10, after V lost 5 bases and J lost 4 bases. The sample comes from a study of siplizumab effects on memory and regulatory T cells. Broader study findings: The diversity of naive T cells seemed greater than that of memory cells, and their alloresponse contribution seemed major. Confirmatory evidence of suppressive function in proliferating siplizumab-culture Tregs was not obtained. Siplizumab produced a significant reduction in alloreactive sequences that were traceable to unstimulated CD4+ memory cells.

Unstimulated subsets comprising naive, memory, effector memory and TEMRA cells were sequenced in a few donor pairs. Sequenced input: naive CD8+ T cells sorted from blood. This sequence joins TRBV11-2 and TRBJ1-2; the match to TRBD1 covers 7 bases. This TCR came from a human donor in good health. The CDR3 reads CASSPPGTDTYGYTF. Written as DNA, the CDR3 is TGTGCCAGCAGCCCCCCCGGGACAGATACCTATGGCTACACCTTC.